A single sample gave rise to the 21 T cell receptor beta chains below, sequenced in a study of chemoradiotherapy in HPV16-positive cancers. The table came from immunoSEQ multiplex PCR; TCRdb's copy has only in-frame clones and leaves some out. The sample records 9,500 to 15,000 clones, approximately 87% being singletons. The material sequenced was blood, taken from a patient who underwent chemoradiotherapy. The receptors shown here come from a human donor with HPV-associated anogenital cancer.

This chain joins TRBV4-3 and TRBJ1-1, with 7 bases that match TRBD1. Trimming took 4 bases from V and 8 from J; bases not matched to a gene: 10. The length of the CDR3 is 14 residues. The germline CDR1 and CDR2 sequences are LGHNA and YSLEER. The CDR3 protein is CASSLQNRDSEAFF. The CDR3 DNA reads as TGCGCCAGCAGCCTTCAGAACCGGGACAGCGAAGCTTTCTTT.

The V and J genes are TRBV6-6 and TRBJ1-3, with D perhaps TRBD1 (6 bases). The length of the CDR3 is 16 residues. The ends were cut back, 0 bases at V and 0 bases at J, with 9 bases in the middle. CDR1 is MNHNY and CDR2 is SVGAGI in the germline V gene (reference sequence). This chain's CDR3 is CASSYSRGSSGNTIYF. The CDR3 nucleotides read TGTGCCAGCAGTTACTCGAGGGGGTCCTCTGGAAACACCATATATTTT.

This sequence joins TRBV10-1 and TRBJ2-7, with 8 bases fitting TRBD1. CDR3 length: 14 residues. V was pared by 0 bases and J by 2 bases, with 0 bases of the junction left unmatched. Germline lookup yields CDR1 WNHNN and CDR2 SYGVQD (reference sequence). CDR3 protein: CASSESTGAYEQYF. Written as DNA, the CDR3 is TGCGCCAGCAGTGAGTCGACAGGGGCCTACGAGCAGTACTTC.

The chain joins TRBV10-3 to TRBJ2-7; a weak D match, TRBD2 (5 bases). Between the trimmed V and J ends, which lost 4 bases and 5 bases, there was a span of 12 bases. Germline CDR1 ENHRY, CDR2 SYGVKD. The CDR3 extends over 13 amino acids. The CDR3 sequence: CAISVGDWDEQYF. For the CDR3, the DNA is TGTGCCATCAGTGTCGGGGATTGGGACGAGCAGTACTTC.

V usage is TRBV19 and J usage is TRBJ2-6, with 10 bases matching TRBD1. Losses at the gene ends were 7 bases for V and 3 bases for J; bases not matched to a gene: 9. The CDR3 runs 17 residues. The germline V gene has CDR1 LNHDA and CDR2 SQIVND (reference sequence). The CDR3 reads CASNRRDRGYGANVLTF. Written as DNA, the CDR3 is TGTGCCAGTAATCGCCGGGACAGGGGTTATGGGGCCAACGTCCTGACTTTC.

V is TRBV29-1 and J is TRBJ1-2; 7 bases are a match to TRBD1. The CDR3 is 13 amino acids. CDR1 and CDR2 from the germline V gene are SQVTM and ANQGSEA. Unmatched junction bases numbered 7, after V lost 7 bases and J lost 2 bases. The CDR3 sequence: CSAEGQTNYGYTF. As DNA, the CDR3 is TGCAGCGCCGAGGGACAGACAAACTATGGCTACACCTTC.

J is TRBJ1-2 and V is TRBV6-1; D call uncertain. Germline V gene lookup returns CDR1 MNHNS and CDR2 SASEGT. The V end lost 7 bases, the J end lost 3 bases, and 15 bases lay between the germline ends. The CDR3 is 14 residues long. CDR3 in DNA: TGTGCCAGCAACTCAGAGGGTACAGACTATGGCTACACCTTC. Residues: CASNSEGTDYGYTF.

V gene TRBV6-5 combines with J gene TRBJ2-1, with 8 positions matching TRBD2. J lost 8 bases, V lost 2 bases, and 8 bases had no gene match. Germline V gene sequence: CDR1 MNHEY, CDR2 SVGAGI. The CDR3 has 15 amino acids. The CDR3: CASSYDDSGEYEQFF. As DNA, the CDR3 is TGTGCCAGCAGTTACGACGATAGCGGGGAGTATGAGCAGTTCTTC.

This chain uses TRBV11-1 with TRBJ1-2; TRBD1 might be the D (5 bases). Germline V gene data show CDR1 as SGHAT and CDR2 as FQDESV (reference sequence). CDR3 length: 14 residues. V lost 5 bases and J lost 2, with 12 bases in between. DNA of the CDR3: TGTGCCAGCAGCCTTATTCGGGGCAACTATGGCTACACCTTC. It yields the protein CASSLIRGNYGYTF.

The chain uses TRBV27 and TRBJ2-7; D perhaps matches TRBD2 (6 bases). CDR1 and CDR2 from the germline V gene are MNHEY and SMNVEV (reference sequence). The CDR3 runs 12 residues. V shed 5 bases and J shed 7 bases, with 12 bases lying between them. The CDR3 is CASSPSAGEQYF. The CDR3 DNA follows: TGTGCCAGCAGTCCCTCGGCGGGGGAGCAGTACTTC.

This clone was seen once. The chain employs TRBV7-6 and TRBJ2-6; 14 bases are shared with TRBD2. The V segment lost 5 bases and the J segment 1 base; nucleotides outside the gene matches: 4. CDR3 length: 18 residues. Germline-derived CDR1 and CDR2 are SGHVS and FNYEAQ. CDR3 sequence: CASSHRTSGGSGANVLTF. CDR3 coding DNA: TGTGCCAGCAGCCACCGGACTAGCGGGGGGTCTGGGGCCAACGTCCTGACTTTC.

This chain joins TRBV18 and TRBJ1-3, with 7 bases fitting TRBD1. CDR1 is KGHSH, CDR2 LQKENI, per germline. There are 13 residues in the CDR3. J was trimmed by 8 bases and V by 6 bases; bases with no gene match: 7. This chain's CDR3 is CASSPRGEDTIYF. The CDR3 nucleotides read TGTGCCAGCTCCCCCAGGGGGGAAGACACCATATATTTT.

This sequence joins TRBV4-3 and TRBJ2-7, with 7 bases that match TRBD1. CDR3 size: 16 residues. The germline CDR1 and CDR2 sequences are LGHNA and YSLEER. J gave up 3 bases and V 3 bases, and 11 bases lay outside the gene matches. The CDR3 DNA is TGCGCCAGCAGCCAGGACCCCGGGACAGCTTACTACGAGCAGTACTTC. Protein: CASSQDPGTAYYEQYF.

The chain is built from TRBV4-3 and TRBJ2-3; 10 positions agree with TRBD2. V lost 0 bases and J lost 1; bases outside the gene matches: 7. Germline V CDR1 and CDR2: LGHNA, YSLEER. This CDR3 is 18 amino acids long. The CDR3 sequence: CASSQDRLAGAGTDTQYF. The DNA for the CDR3 is TGCGCCAGCAGCCAAGATCGGCTAGCGGGGGCCGGCACAGATACGCAGTATTTT.

V is TRBV6-5 and J is TRBJ1-1, with 7 positions matching TRBD1. The CDR3 spans 14 residues. Looked up from germline, CDR1 is MNHEY and CDR2 is SVGAGI. The junction had 7 bases not matched to a gene; V was cut back by 2 bases and J by 7 bases. The CDR3 spells CASSYETGRGEAFF. The CDR3 nucleotides read TGTGCCAGCAGTTACGAGACAGGGCGGGGTGAAGCTTTCTTT.

As regards this clone: The sample holds other DNA sequences that translate to the same CDR3. This CDR3 is CASSFGQGRETQYF. CDR3 nucleotides: TGCGCCAGCAGCTTCGGACAGGGCCGGGAGACCCAGTACTTC. The J gene is TRBJ2-5, the V gene TRBV5-1; 8 positions match TRBD1. V was clipped by 2 bases and J by 5 bases; unmatched bases: 5. Germline CDR1 is SGHRS and CDR2 is YFSETQ. The CDR3 extends over 14 amino acids.

V is TRBV7-2 and J is TRBJ1-6, with TRBD1 identical over 8 bases. The germline gives CDR1 SGHTA, CDR2 FQGNSA. V lost 6 bases, J lost 7 bases, and 8 bases stayed unmatched. The CDR3 totals 15 residues. CDR3 coding DNA: TGTGCCAGCAGTCGTGCCGGACAGGGAAATTCACCCCTCCACTTT. Translated, it gives CASSRAGQGNSPLHF.

As DNA, the CDR3 is TGTGCCAGCAGCTTTGGGGCCCCCCCAGCGAATGAGCAGTTCTTC. Translating gives CASSFGAPPANEQFF. The chain has TRBV7-2 and TRBJ2-1, with TRBD1 as a possible D gene (5 bases). CDR3 size: 15 residues. The germline gives CDR1 SGHTA, CDR2 FQGNSA. Trimming removed 3 bases from V and 7 bases from J, with 16 bases in between. The whole variable domain, remainder taken from reference TRBV7-2 and TRBJ2-1, is GAGVSQSPSNKVTEKGKDVELRCDPISGHTALYWYRQSLGQGLEFLIYFQGNSAPDKSGLPSDRFSAERTGGSVSTLTIQRTQQEDSAVYLCASSFGAPPANEQFFGPGTRLTVL.

The CDR3 nucleotides read TGTGCCAGTAACGGCTGGGACTTTAACACCGGGGAGCTGTTTTTT. It encodes CASNGWDFNTGELFF. The rearrangement links TRBV19 to TRBJ2-2, with D perhaps matching TRBD2 (6 bases). The CDR3 has 15 amino acids. Germline V lookup: CDR1 LNHDA, CDR2 SQIVND (reference sequence). The germline V and J ends were trimmed by 7 bases and 2 bases, with 14 bases remaining between them.

The chain couples TRBV27 to TRBJ2-1; D perhaps matches TRBD2 (7 bases). CDR1 and CDR2 from the germline V gene are MNHEY and SMNVEV (reference sequence). The CDR3 consists of 15 residues. V lost 2 bases to trimming and J lost 3 bases, with 11 bases between them. The CDR3 nucleotides read TGTGCCAGCAGTTTAGTGCGGGGGCTCTACAATGAGCAGTTCTTC. This sequence encodes CASSLVRGLYNEQFF.

The V call is TRBV6-5, the J call TRBJ1-6; D is ambiguous. Trimming shortened V by 6 bases and J by 10 bases, and 19 bases separated the two germline ends. The CDR3 sequence is 15 residues long. Germline CDR1 reads MNHEY; CDR2 reads SVGAGI. The CDR3: CASSPPRGVGSPLHF. CDR3 nucleotides: TGTGCCAGCAGCCCCCCACGGGGTGTGGGGTCACCCCTCCACTTT.